This entry is about one T cell receptor beta chain. These data come from a study of long-term antiretroviral therapy in people with HIV. Sequencing relied on immunoSEQ assay v3.0, run at survey level. Only in-frame clones appear in the TCRdb table, and some are missing; sequencing was by immunoSEQ multiplex PCR. The sample holds approximately 21,000 clones, roughly 91% seen once. The V gene's germline CDR1 is SGHVS and CDR2 FNYEAQ. The CDR3 is 16 amino acids. V lost 2 bases to trimming and J lost 0 bases, with 11 bases between them. V is TRBV7-6 and J is TRBJ1-3; TRBD1 might be the D (5 bases). This TCR was recovered from a man aged 60-69 years with HIV. The material sequenced was unsorted PBMCs, taken 2.3 years after starting antiretroviral therapy. The CDR3 bases are TGTGCCAGCAGCTTATCGACAGTCCTCTCTGGAAACACCATATATTTT. Amino acids: CASSLSTVLSGNTIYF.